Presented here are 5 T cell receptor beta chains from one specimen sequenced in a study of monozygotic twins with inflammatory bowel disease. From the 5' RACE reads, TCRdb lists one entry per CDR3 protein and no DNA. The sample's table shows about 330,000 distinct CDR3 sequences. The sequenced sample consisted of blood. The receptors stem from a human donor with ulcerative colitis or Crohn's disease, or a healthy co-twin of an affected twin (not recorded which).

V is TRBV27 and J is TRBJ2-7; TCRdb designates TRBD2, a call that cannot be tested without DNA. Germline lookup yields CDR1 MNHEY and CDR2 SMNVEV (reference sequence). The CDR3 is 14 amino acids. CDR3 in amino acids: CASSPRGGAYEQYF.

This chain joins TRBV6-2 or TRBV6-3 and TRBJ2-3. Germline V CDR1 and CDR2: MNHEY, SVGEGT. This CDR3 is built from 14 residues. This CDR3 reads CASSAIRGADTQYF.

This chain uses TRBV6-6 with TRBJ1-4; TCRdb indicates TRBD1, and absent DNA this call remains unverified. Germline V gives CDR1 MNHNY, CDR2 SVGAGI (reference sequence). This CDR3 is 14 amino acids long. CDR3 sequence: CATRRRDANEKLFF.

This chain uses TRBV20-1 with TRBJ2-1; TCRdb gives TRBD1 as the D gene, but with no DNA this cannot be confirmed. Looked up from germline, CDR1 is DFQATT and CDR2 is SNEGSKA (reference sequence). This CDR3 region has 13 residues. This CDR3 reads CSALQGTDNEQFF.

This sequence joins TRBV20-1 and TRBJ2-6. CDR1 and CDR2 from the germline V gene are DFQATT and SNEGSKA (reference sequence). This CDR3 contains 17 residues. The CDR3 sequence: CSARAGQTSPGANVLTF.